These 4 T cell receptor beta chains share one sample of origin, sequenced in a study of T cells in Graves' hyperthyroidism and ophthalmopathy. Using RNA transcripts as the source, TCR beta CDR3 regions were amplified. The primer set for the first-round RT-PCR of the TCR CDR3 was HTBI. MiXCR was run by TCRdb on the multiplex PCR reads, yielding one entry per CDR3 protein. The sample has hundreds of thousands of distinct CDR3 sequences, 35% to 45% seen once. Sample: blood. The receptors were sampled from a man aged 18 to 30 with Graves' hyperthyroidism.

The table lists this clonotype with many counts. The CDR3 nucleotides are TGTGCCAGTAGTTTGACAGCCTCCACCGGGGAGCTGTTTTTT. It translates to CASSLTASTGELFF. The chain couples TRBV19 to TRBJ2-2, with a weak D call TRBD1 (5 bases). The germline V and J ends were trimmed by 5 bases and 4 bases, with 11 bases remaining between them. Germline V gene sequence: CDR1 LNHDA, CDR2 SQIVND (reference sequence). The CDR3 totals 14 residues.

This clonotype was recorded a few times. V and J are TRBV7-3 and TRBJ2-2; D is uncertain. Per the germline V gene, CDR1 is SGHTA and CDR2 is FQGTGA. Trimming stripped 5 bases from V and 8 bases from J, with 12 bases between. This CDR3 spans 13 amino acids. CDR3 bases: TGTGCCAGCAGCCCATCACGGTCAGGGGAGCTGTTTTTT. Translating it yields CASSPSRSGELFF.

In this sample, this clonotype turned up many times. V is TRBV7-2 and J is TRBJ1-5; no reliable D call. Germline CDR1 SGHTA, CDR2 FQGNSA. Trimming took 5 bases from V and 7 from J, leaving 12 bases between them. The CDR3 is 13 amino acids. CDR3 sequence: CASSAQSRQPQHF. In DNA, the CDR3 is TGTGCCAGCAGCGCACAGTCGCGACAGCCCCAGCATTTT.

This clonotype was seen ten or more times. The V call is TRBV25-1, the J call TRBJ2-5, with D hard to call. CDR3 length: 15 amino acids. V gave up 1 base and J gave up 1 base, with 10 bases separating them. Germline assignment: CDR1 MGHDK and CDR2 SYGVNS. CDR3 sequence (DNA): TGTGCCAGCAGTGAATTTCAAAGGCCCCAAGAGACCCAGTACTTC. Translating gives CASSEFQRPQETQYF.